The rows below give T cell receptor beta chains drawn from one sample of a study of spatial heterogeneity in lung cancer. TCRdb passed the 5' RACE reads through MiXCR, listing each CDR3 protein once. Among approximately 92,000 distinct CDR3 sequences listed, 9.5% to 15% were seen once. Sequenced material: PBMCs, taken at surgery. The receptor source for this set is a male donor with early-stage non-small cell lung cancer. CDR3s include the opening cysteine and the closing phenylalanine or tryptophan. The order of the fields is J gene, V gene, clone size, D gene, CDR3 protein, CDR3 DNA. D genes are given only for firm matches. Size tells how often a clone was seen (once, few, many) or the class of an expanded clone, and some rows leave it out.

j_gene: TRBJ2-3
v_gene: TRBV9
abundance: few
d_gene: .
CDR3aa: CASSVGTTDTQYF
CDR3nt: TGTGCCAGCAGCGTGGGAACCACAGATACGCAGTATTTT

j_gene: TRBJ2-3
v_gene: TRBV10-3
abundance: few
d_gene: .
CDR3aa: CAIKAGALSTDTQYF
CDR3nt: TGTGCCATCAAAGCAGGGGCCCTTAGCACAGATACGCAGTATTTT

j_gene: TRBJ2-5
v_gene: TRBV7-3
abundance: once
d_gene: .
CDR3aa: CASSSGTQRTETQYF
CDR3nt: TGTGCCAGCAGTTCCGGGACCCAAAGGACAGAGACCCAGTACTTC

j_gene: TRBJ2-1
v_gene: TRBV5-1
abundance: many
d_gene: .
CDR3aa: CASSLGAGNEQFF
CDR3nt: TGCGCCAGCAGCTTAGGGGCAGGCAATGAGCAGTTCTTC

j_gene: TRBJ1-2
v_gene: TRBV30
abundance: .
d_gene: .
CDR3aa: CAWREDSFPNYGYTF
CDR3nt: TGTGCCTGGAGGGAGGACAGCTTCCCTAACTATGGCTACACCTTC

j_gene: TRBJ2-1
v_gene: TRBV3-1
abundance: few
d_gene: TRBD2
CDR3aa: CASTQEYRAGDGEQFF
CDR3nt: TGTGCCAGCACCCAAGAGTATAGAGCGGGAGATGGTGAGCAGTTCTTC

j_gene: TRBJ2-7
v_gene: TRBV20-1
abundance: few
d_gene: TRBD1
CDR3aa: CSAPRQGVYEQYF
CDR3nt: TGCAGTGCCCCCCGGCAGGGGGTCTACGAGCAGTACTTC

j_gene: TRBJ2-5
v_gene: TRBV10-3
abundance: .
d_gene: TRBD2
CDR3aa: CAISEGTSPKTQYF
CDR3nt: TGTGCCATCAGTGAAGGGACTAGCCCAAAGACCCAGTACTTC

j_gene: TRBJ2-7
v_gene: TRBV28
abundance: .
d_gene: TRBD1
CDR3aa: CASTRPGTGTYEQYF
CDR3nt: TGTGCCAGCACCAGACCCGGGACAGGGACCTACGAGCAGTACTTC

j_gene: TRBJ1-4
v_gene: TRBV12-3/TRBV12-4
abundance: many
d_gene: .
CDR3aa: CASTSTGRRNEKLFF
CDR3nt: TGTGCCAGCACTAGCACGGGACGGAGAAATGAAAAACTGTTTTTT

j_gene: TRBJ2-7
v_gene: TRBV28
abundance: many
d_gene: TRBD1
CDR3aa: CASRTGQGLYEQYF
CDR3nt: TGTGCCAGCAGAACGGGACAGGGGCTGTACGAGCAGTACTTC

j_gene: TRBJ1-4
v_gene: TRBV10-2
abundance: many
d_gene: TRBD1
CDR3aa: CASSVTGNQRRVFF
CDR3nt: TGCGCCAGCAGTGTGACAGGGAACCAAAGGAGGGTGTTTTTT

j_gene: TRBJ2-5
v_gene: TRBV7-2
abundance: once
d_gene: .
CDR3aa: CASSPKGGETQYF
CDR3nt: TGTGCCAGCAGCCCAAAAGGGGGGGAGACCCAGTACTTC

j_gene: TRBJ1-5
v_gene: TRBV4-1
abundance: .
d_gene: TRBD1
CDR3aa: CASSQATGANNQPQHF
CDR3nt: TGCGCCAGCAGCCAGGCTACAGGGGCCAACAATCAGCCCCAGCATTTT

j_gene: TRBJ2-3
v_gene: TRBV5-1
abundance: .
d_gene: .
CDR3aa: CASSTLGGPDTQYF
CDR3nt: TGCGCCAGCAGCACCCTAGGGGGGCCAGATACGCAGTATTTT

j_gene: TRBJ2-7
v_gene: TRBV25-1
abundance: few
d_gene: TRBD2
CDR3aa: CASRTSGLAVEGEQYF
CDR3nt: TGTGCCAGCAGGACGTCGGGACTAGCGGTCGAGGGCGAGCAGTACTTC

j_gene: TRBJ2-1
v_gene: TRBV28
abundance: few
d_gene: TRBD2
CDR3aa: CASSPRGLAGGSEQFF
CDR3nt: TGTGCCAGCAGTCCCCGAGGACTAGCGGGGGGGAGTGAGCAGTTCTTC

j_gene: TRBJ2-2
v_gene: TRBV29-1
abundance: few
d_gene: .
CDR3aa: CSVNAGPGELFF
CDR3nt: TGCAGCGTAAATGCGGGTCCCGGGGAGCTGTTTTTT

j_gene: TRBJ2-1
v_gene: TRBV10-3
abundance: .
d_gene: TRBD1
CDR3aa: CAISESIPGQGSYNEQFF
CDR3nt: TGTGCCATCAGTGAGTCTATACCAGGACAGGGTTCCTACAATGAGCAGTTCTTC

j_gene: TRBJ2-5
v_gene: TRBV7-8
abundance: .
d_gene: TRBD1
CDR3aa: CASSQPTGGETQYF
CDR3nt: TGTGCCAGCAGCCAGCCGACAGGGGGTGAGACCCAGTACTTC

j_gene: TRBJ2-1
v_gene: TRBV7-2
abundance: .
d_gene: .
CDR3aa: CASSLGTNNEQFF
CDR3nt: TGTGCCAGCAGCTTAGGGACCAACAATGAGCAGTTCTTC

j_gene: TRBJ1-6
v_gene: TRBV7-2
abundance: few
d_gene: .
CDR3aa: CASSLDGSSYNSPLHF
CDR3nt: TGTGCCAGCAGCTTGGACGGGAGCTCCTATAATTCACCCCTCCACTTT